The text below deals with one T cell receptor (beta chain). Antigen unknown. The sample originates from a study of cytomegalovirus exposure and HLA in healthy donors. Repertoires were generated with immunoSEQ multiplex PCR, while TCRdb's copy carries only in-frame clones and drops some. In the table there are some 240,000 clones, around 87% of which are singletons. The donors were members of the validation cohort comprising some 130 subjects, separate from the approximately 670-subject first cohort. General observations from the study: Diagnosis of cytomegalovirus status made by the classifier reportedly showed high specificity and sensitivity. A few chains linked to CMV were shown in vitro to be specific for CMV antigens. The tendency of first-cohort TCR clusters to co-occur in the 120 validation repertoires was identified by a subsequent analysis.

The CDR3 loop spans 15 amino acids. V lost 0 bases and J 4 bases, leaving 12 bases between the germline ends. Germline CDR1 is MNHEY and CDR2 is SVGAGI. This receptor was identified in a woman under 30 in good health and CMV-seropositive. The chain joins TRBV6-5 to TRBJ2-5, with D tentatively TRBD2 (5 bases). Sequenced sample: PBMCs. The chain's CDR3 is CASSYSSGEGETQYF. In nucleotides, the CDR3 is TGTGCCAGCAGTTACTCTTCCGGAGAGGGAGAGACCCAGTACTTC.